A selection of T cell receptor beta chains follows, all from one sample in a study of post-analysis software for immune sequencing data. TCRdb reanalysed the PCR reads using MiXCR and keeps one entry per CDR3 protein. Among around 400,000 distinct CDR3 sequences listed, approximately 38% were seen once. Sequencing used blood. The source is a girl aged 2 to 9 with multiple sclerosis. The CDR3 runs from the conserved cysteine through the conserved F or W. Fields, in order: J gene, V gene, clone size, D gene, CDR3 DNA, CDR3 protein. The D gene is left open where the match is weak. Clone size appears in some rows only: once, few, many, or a class for an expanded clone.

j_call: TRBJ1-2; v_call: TRBV12-5; clone_size: NA; d_call: NA; cdr3_nt: TGTGCTAGTGGTTTGGGGGGCGACGGCTTTGAGGGCTACACCTTC; cdr3_aa: CASGLGGDGFEGYTF
j_call: TRBJ2-6; v_call: TRBV5-4; clone_size: few; d_call: TRBD1; cdr3_nt: TGTGCCAGCAGCTTGTCCGGACAGGGAGACGTCCTGACTTTC; cdr3_aa: CASSLSGQGDVLTF
j_call: TRBJ2-1; v_call: TRBV18; clone_size: NA; d_call: TRBD2; cdr3_nt: TGTGCCAGCTCACCAAGCGGGACCTACAATGAGCAGTTCTTC; cdr3_aa: CASSPSGTYNEQFF
j_call: TRBJ1-1; v_call: TRBV7-9; clone_size: NA; d_call: NA; cdr3_nt: TGTGCCAGCAGCTTGGAAGCGAACACTGAAGCTTTCTTT; cdr3_aa: CASSLEANTEAFF
j_call: TRBJ2-7; v_call: TRBV11-1; clone_size: few; d_call: TRBD1; cdr3_nt: TGTGCCAGCAGCCCTATGGGACAGGGCTACGAGCAGTACTTC; cdr3_aa: CASSPMGQGYEQYF
j_call: TRBJ2-7; v_call: TRBV5-4; clone_size: few; d_call: TRBD1; cdr3_nt: TGTGCCAGCAGCAAAACCGGGACAGGGGTCTACGAGCAGTACTTC; cdr3_aa: CASSKTGTGVYEQYF
j_call: TRBJ2-7; v_call: TRBV10-3; clone_size: once; d_call: NA; cdr3_nt: TGTGCCATCAGTGAGGTGGGGGGACTCACCTACGAGCAGTACTTC; cdr3_aa: CAISEVGGLTYEQYF
j_call: TRBJ2-5; v_call: TRBV19; clone_size: NA; d_call: TRBD1; cdr3_nt: TGTGCCAGTAGGATGGACAGGGGTCAAGAGACCCAGTACTTC; cdr3_aa: CASRMDRGQETQYF
j_call: TRBJ2-7; v_call: TRBV15; clone_size: NA; d_call: TRBD2; cdr3_nt: TGTGCCACCAGCAGAGAGGCTAGCGGGACCTACGAGCAGTACTTC; cdr3_aa: CATSREASGTYEQYF
j_call: TRBJ2-5; v_call: TRBV6-6; clone_size: NA; d_call: TRBD2; cdr3_nt: TGTGCCAGCAGTCACTCGACTAGCGAACAAGAGACCCAGTACTTC; cdr3_aa: CASSHSTSEQETQYF
j_call: TRBJ2-4; v_call: TRBV5-1; clone_size: few; d_call: TRBD2; cdr3_nt: TGCGCCAGCAGCTTGATAGCGGGGGGGGGCATTCAGTACTTC; cdr3_aa: CASSLIAGGGIQYF
j_call: TRBJ1-5; v_call: TRBV7-8; clone_size: once; d_call: NA; cdr3_nt: TGTGCCAGCAGCGCCCTCAATCAGCCCCAGCATTTT; cdr3_aa: CASSALNQPQHF
j_call: TRBJ2-7; v_call: TRBV28; clone_size: once; d_call: TRBD2; cdr3_nt: TGTGCCAGCGGAACTAGCGGGGAGACCGAGCAGTACTTC; cdr3_aa: CASGTSGETEQYF
j_call: TRBJ1-5; v_call: TRBV6-5; clone_size: NA; d_call: NA; cdr3_nt: TGTGCCAGCAGCCCGGGCCCTTCGAGCAATCAGCCCCAGCATTTT; cdr3_aa: CASSPGPSSNQPQHF
j_call: TRBJ2-3; v_call: TRBV5-1; clone_size: few; d_call: TRBD1; cdr3_nt: TGCGCCAGCAGCTTGGTCGGGACAGGGAAGACAGATACGCAGTATTTT; cdr3_aa: CASSLVGTGKTDTQYF
j_call: TRBJ1-2; v_call: TRBV7-2; clone_size: NA; d_call: NA; cdr3_nt: TGTGCCAGCAGCCGTGCTCATTTCAGGGAAATTCCGTTGAGCTATGGCTACACCTTC; cdr3_aa: CASSRAHFREIPLSYGYTF
j_call: TRBJ2-3; v_call: TRBV11-2; clone_size: NA; d_call: TRBD1; cdr3_nt: TGTGCCAGCAGCTTAGGTGGCAGGGGGCTCGGCACAGATACGCAGTATTTT; cdr3_aa: CASSLGGRGLGTDTQYF
j_call: TRBJ1-1; v_call: TRBV7-9; clone_size: NA; d_call: TRBD1; cdr3_nt: TGTGCCAGCAGCGACAAGTATATGGACAGGGGACGGTCTGAAGCTTTCTTT; cdr3_aa: CASSDKYMDRGRSEAFF
j_call: TRBJ2-7; v_call: TRBV4-1; clone_size: NA; d_call: NA; cdr3_nt: TGCGCCAGCAGCCAAGATCCATCCTGCGAGCAGTACTTC; cdr3_aa: CASSQDPSCEQYF
j_call: TRBJ2-1; v_call: TRBV6-2/TRBV6-3; clone_size: NA; d_call: NA; cdr3_nt: TGTGCCAGCAGTTACTCGCTAGTGATTGTCTCCTACAATGAGCAGTTCTTC; cdr3_aa: CASSYSLVIVSYNEQFF
j_call: TRBJ1-5; v_call: TRBV19; clone_size: few; d_call: NA; cdr3_nt: TGTGCCAGTAGTAGGCGGCAGAACAATCAGCCCCAGCATTTT; cdr3_aa: CASSRRQNNQPQHF
j_call: TRBJ2-1; v_call: TRBV5-1; clone_size: once; d_call: NA; cdr3_nt: TGCGCCAGCGCACACGGGACCTACAATGAGCAGTTCTTC; cdr3_aa: CASAHGTYNEQFF
j_call: TRBJ1-5; v_call: TRBV28; clone_size: NA; d_call: NA; cdr3_nt: TGTGCCAGCAGTTTGGTGGGTAAGCCCCAGCATTTT; cdr3_aa: CASSLVGKPQHF
j_call: TRBJ2-1; v_call: TRBV29-1; clone_size: NA; d_call: NA; cdr3_nt: TGCAGCGTTGGGTCGCGGGACAGCTACAATGAGCGGTTCTTC; cdr3_aa: CSVGSRDSYNERFF
j_call: TRBJ2-7; v_call: TRBV11-2; clone_size: once; d_call: NA; cdr3_nt: TGTGCCAGCACGTCTGAGGTTTACGAGCAGTACTTC; cdr3_aa: CASTSEVYEQYF
j_call: TRBJ2-7; v_call: TRBV29-1; clone_size: NA; d_call: NA; cdr3_nt: TGCAGCGCCGCCCCAGGAGCCGAGTACAAGCAGTACTTC; cdr3_aa: CSAAPGAEYKQYF
j_call: TRBJ2-1; v_call: TRBV18; clone_size: once; d_call: TRBD2; cdr3_nt: TGTGCCAGCTCAATTCGGACTAGCGGGTGGTACAATGAGCAGTTCTTC; cdr3_aa: CASSIRTSGWYNEQFF
j_call: TRBJ2-1; v_call: TRBV7-6; clone_size: NA; d_call: NA; cdr3_nt: TGTGCCAGCAGCTTAGCGGCGGGAAAGTATCGGTACGATGAGCAGTTCTTC; cdr3_aa: CASSLAAGKYRYDEQFF
j_call: TRBJ2-5; v_call: TRBV9; clone_size: NA; d_call: TRBD2; cdr3_nt: TGTGCCAGCAGCTCCCGGGAGACTAGCGGGGTATGGGAGACCCAGTACTTC; cdr3_aa: CASSSRETSGVWETQYF
j_call: TRBJ2-1; v_call: TRBV20-1; clone_size: NA; d_call: TRBD2; cdr3_nt: TGCAGTGCTAGTTCTTATGGGGCGGGAGCCCACAATGAGCAGTTCTTC; cdr3_aa: CSASSYGAGAHNEQFF
j_call: TRBJ1-2; v_call: TRBV12-3/TRBV12-4; clone_size: NA; d_call: TRBD1; cdr3_nt: TGTGCCAGCAGTGGACAGGGCCTGTTTGGCTACACCTTC; cdr3_aa: CASSGQGLFGYTF
j_call: TRBJ2-6; v_call: TRBV29-1; clone_size: NA; d_call: TRBD1; cdr3_nt: TGCAGCGTTGAGGGGACAGATTTCTCTGGGGCCAACGTCCTGACTTTC; cdr3_aa: CSVEGTDFSGANVLTF
j_call: TRBJ2-5; v_call: TRBV7-2; clone_size: NA; d_call: NA; cdr3_nt: TGTGCCAGCAGCTTAGGGAATTATGAGACCCAGTACTTC; cdr3_aa: CASSLGNYETQYF
j_call: TRBJ2-5; v_call: TRBV11-2; clone_size: few; d_call: TRBD2; cdr3_nt: TGTGCCAGCAGCCGAAAACTAGCGCGTGAGACCCAGTACTTC; cdr3_aa: CASSRKLARETQYF
j_call: TRBJ2-5; v_call: TRBV5-1; clone_size: NA; d_call: NA; cdr3_nt: TGCGCCAGCAGCAAGGACGGACGCCAAGAGACCCAGTACTTC; cdr3_aa: CASSKDGRQETQYF
j_call: TRBJ2-2; v_call: TRBV29-1; clone_size: NA; d_call: NA; cdr3_nt: TGCAGCGTTGAGGCAGGCGACCCGAACACCGGGGAGCTGTTTTTT; cdr3_aa: CSVEAGDPNTGELFF
j_call: TRBJ1-2; v_call: TRBV7-8; clone_size: NA; d_call: TRBD1; cdr3_nt: TGTGCCAGCAGCTGGATTTCCAGCAAAAAGGACAGGGAGTCTGGCTACACCTTC; cdr3_aa: CASSWISSKKDRESGYTF
j_call: TRBJ2-5; v_call: TRBV5-6; clone_size: NA; d_call: NA; cdr3_nt: TGTGCCAGCAGCCACGGACGGATTGCGGAGACCCAGTACTTC; cdr3_aa: CASSHGRIAETQYF
j_call: TRBJ2-7; v_call: TRBV29-1; clone_size: few; d_call: NA; cdr3_nt: TGCAGCGCGACGGGTCCCGCCTCCTACGAGCAGTACTTC; cdr3_aa: CSATGPASYEQYF
j_call: TRBJ2-7; v_call: TRBV20-1; clone_size: NA; d_call: TRBD2; cdr3_nt: TGCAGTGCTGGAGACACCGGGACTAGCGGGAGCTACGAGCAGTACTTC; cdr3_aa: CSAGDTGTSGSYEQYF
j_call: TRBJ2-5; v_call: TRBV5-1; clone_size: NA; d_call: TRBD1; cdr3_nt: TGCGCCAGCAGCTGGCGGGACAGGGTCCAAGAGACCCAGTACTTC; cdr3_aa: CASSWRDRVQETQYF
j_call: TRBJ2-1; v_call: TRBV12-3/TRBV12-4; clone_size: NA; d_call: NA; cdr3_nt: TGTGCCAGCACCAAAGTGGGTACCGCTGGGCAGTTCTTC; cdr3_aa: CASTKVGTAGQFF
j_call: TRBJ1-6; v_call: TRBV10-3; clone_size: few; d_call: NA; cdr3_nt: TGTGCCATCGGAAACGTAGAATTTAATTCACCCCTCCACTTT; cdr3_aa: CAIGNVEFNSPLHF